A selection of T cell receptor beta chains follows, all from one sample in a study of T cell repertoires in cytomegalovirus infection. Which antigens these TCRs recognize remains unknown. TCRdb analysed the reads with MiXCR anew, one entry per CDR3 protein. The profile shows under 200,000 distinct CDR3 sequences, about 20% of them singletons. The sequencing here drew on CD8+ T cells from cultured PBMCs, taken from culture after CMV antigen stimulation. These receptors were taken from a human donor in good health (CMV status not recorded). Some clones in this sample may be carry-over from other donors' samples. Each CDR3 is given with its conserved first and last residue. The D gene is left open where the match is weak. Clone size is given for some rows only: seen once, a few or many times, or a class if the clone is expanded.

- | TRBJ2-1 | TRBV7-9 | TRBD2 | CASSARTSSRLGDEQFF | TGTGCCAGCAGCGCCAGGACTAGTAGTCGGCTAGGTGATGAGCAGTTCTTC
- | TRBJ2-1 | TRBV9 | - | CASSPRGGYEQFF | TGTGCCAGCAGCCCGAGGGGGGGCTATGAGCAGTTCTTC
- | TRBJ2-3 | TRBV7-2 | - | CASSRGSDTQYF | TGTGCCAGCAGCCGGGGGTCAGATACGCAGTATTTT
- | TRBJ1-1 | TRBV7-3 | - | CASSLTYPDTEAFF | TGTGCCAGCAGCTTAACTTATCCGGACACTGAAGCTTTCTTT
few | TRBJ2-3 | TRBV7-2 | TRBD2 | CASSYAGTSGSTDTQYF | TGTGCCAGCAGCTACGCTGGGACTAGCGGTAGCACAGATACGCAGTATTTT
- | TRBJ2-1 | TRBV7-8 | TRBD2 | CASSLRAGALYNEQFF | TGTGCCAGCAGCTTAAGAGCGGGGGCCCTATACAATGAGCAGTTCTTC
- | TRBJ2-2 | TRBV20-1 | - | CSASGVTGELFF | TGCAGTGCCAGTGGCGTTACCGGGGAGCTGTTTTTT
- | TRBJ2-7 | TRBV6-6 | - | CASSLGGGPYEQYF | TGTGCCAGCAGTTTGGGGGGGGGGCCCTACGAGCAGTACTTC
- | TRBJ1-2 | TRBV6-5 | - | CASSYLGDGEGPVYGYTF | TGTGCCAGCAGTTATCTAGGGGACGGAGAGGGCCCCGTCTATGGCTACACCTTC
- | TRBJ1-1 | TRBV4-1 | TRBD1 | CASSQDRVNTEAFF | TGTGCCAGCAGCCAAGACAGGGTGAACACTGAAGCTTTCTTT
few | TRBJ1-5 | TRBV20-1 | - | CSVRGGGWYQPQHF | TGCAGTGTTAGGGGGGGGGGCTGGTATCAGCCCCAGCATTTT
few | TRBJ1-2 | TRBV12-3/TRBV12-4 | TRBD1 | CASSQGAYGYTF | TGTGCCAGCAGTCAGGGGGCCTATGGCTACACCTTC
- | TRBJ2-7 | TRBV7-2 | TRBD1 | CASSLPPGQVTYEQYF | TGTGCCAGCAGCCTTCCCCCGGGACAGGTTACATACGAGCAGTACTTC
- | TRBJ2-7 | TRBV7-9 | TRBD1 | CATPPAGQAYEQYF | TGTGCCACCCCACCGGCGGGACAGGCCTACGAGCAGTACTTC
- | TRBJ2-7 | TRBV12-3/TRBV12-4 | - | CASSPPGLGITVQYF | TGTGCCAGCAGTCCCCCCGGTCTGGGAATAACTGTGCAGTACTTC
many | TRBJ2-7 | TRBV6-5 | TRBD1 | CASSPSGTEIHEQYF | TGTGCCAGCAGCCCCTCCGGGACAGAGATCCACGAGCAGTACTTC
few | TRBJ2-3 | TRBV12-3/TRBV12-4 | - | CASSPLVRTDTQYF | TGTGCCAGCAGTCCCCTGGTGAGGACAGATACGCAGTATTTT
- | TRBJ2-1 | TRBV6-1 | - | CASSLSRVGQFF | TGTGCCAGCAGTTTGTCCAGGGTGGGGCAGTTCTTC